The 21 T cell receptor beta chains listed next were all sequenced from one sample in a study of cytomegalovirus exposure and HLA in healthy donors. The PCR used 60 Vbeta and 13 Jbeta primers. Assay: immunoSEQ multiplex PCR; the TCRdb copy retains only in-frame clones and omits some. The sample carries around 190,000 clones, 65% to 90% recorded once. Sample: PBMCs. Receptor source: a woman between 45 and 60 years old in good health and CMV-seronegative.

The chain couples TRBV19 to TRBJ2-3, with 10 bases aligning to TRBD2. The ends lost 7 bases at V and 1 base at J; junction bases unmatched: 5. This CDR3 is built from 15 residues. In germline, CDR1 is LNHDA, CDR2 SQIVND (reference sequence). The CDR3 DNA follows: TGTGCCAGTACTTGGACTAGCGGCCGCACAGATACGCAGTATTTT. Its protein is CASTWTSGRTDTQYF.

The V call is TRBV5-1, the J call TRBJ1-1; TRBD1 aligns across 8 bases. V trimming: 5 bases; J trimming: 1 base; junction bases outside the gene matches: 1. The CDR3 loop spans 13 amino acids. Germline V gives CDR1 SGHRS, CDR2 YFSETQ. The CDR3, as DNA: TGCGCCAGCAGAGGGACAGGGAACACTGAAGCTTTCTTT. Translated: CASRGTGNTEAFF.

The gene calls are TRBV5-1 and TRBJ1-1; unclear D gene. CDR1 SGHRS and CDR2 YFSETQ come from the germline V gene. This CDR3 contains 15 residues. The germline V and J ends were trimmed by 2 bases and 0 bases, with 11 bases remaining between them. The CDR3: CASSLIPEVNTEAFF. The CDR3 region has the DNA TGCGCCAGCAGCTTAATCCCCGAGGTGAACACTGAAGCTTTCTTT. Full variable domain (missing parts from reference TRBV5-1 and TRBJ1-1): KAGVTQTPRYLIKTRGQQVTLSCSPISGHRSVSWYQQTPGQGLQFLFEYFSETQRNKGNFPGRFSGRQFSNSRSEMNVSTLELGDSALYLCASSLIPEVNTEAFFGQGTRLTVV.

The chain carries TRBV18 and TRBJ1-5, with D tentatively TRBD1 (5 bases). The length of the CDR3 is 14 residues. Between the trimmed V and J ends, which lost 3 bases and 3 bases, there was a span of 9 bases. Germline V gene lookup returns CDR1 KGHSH and CDR2 LQKENI. DNA for the CDR3: TGTGCCAGCTCACCGCCGGGGGACAATCAGCCCCAGCATTTT. Encoded protein: CASSPPGDNQPQHF.

This chain links TRBV9 with TRBJ2-2; a weak D match, TRBD1 (6 bases). The V gene's germline CDR1 is SGDLS and CDR2 YYNGEE. V was trimmed by 4 bases and J by 1 base, leaving 14 bases between them. This CDR3 has 16 residues. The CDR3 sequence is CASSPGTPLNTGELFF. DNA for the CDR3: TGTGCCAGCAGCCCCGGGACACCTCTGAACACCGGGGAGCTGTTTTTT. Supplemented by reference TRBV9 and TRBJ2-2, the full variable domain reads DSGVTQTPKHLITATGQRVTLRCSPRSGDLSVYWYQQSLDQGLQFLIQYYNGEERAKGNILERFSAQQFPDLHSELNLSSLELGDSALYFCASSPGTPLNTGELFFGEGSRLTVL.

This rearrangement joins TRBV5-4 to TRBJ2-1; TRBD2 aligns across 15 bases. J was trimmed by 7 bases and V by 3 bases; bases with no gene match: 5. Germline CDR1 is SGHNT and CDR2 is YYREEE (reference sequence). The length of the CDR3 is 16 residues. The CDR3 DNA sequence: TGTGCCAGCAGCTGGACTAGCGGGAGGGGGGTGAATGAGCAGTTCTTC. Residues: CASSWTSGRGVNEQFF.

The chain uses TRBV18 and TRBJ2-1, with TRBD2 as a possible D gene (5 bases). Germline values: CDR1 KGHSH, CDR2 LQKENI. Trimming left V 2 bases short and J 9 bases short, with 17 bases between. The CDR3 contains 15 residues. The CDR3 reads CASSPDGLHRIEQFF. The DNA of the CDR3 is TGTGCCAGCTCACCAGACGGACTCCACCGGATTGAGCAGTTCTTC.

V is TRBV4-1 and J is TRBJ2-7; D might be TRBD2 (5 bases). CDR3 size: 15 residues. Germline V gene lookup returns CDR1 MGHRA and CDR2 YSYEKL. Trimming pared 4 bases from V and 7 bases from J, leaving 20 bases between. This CDR3 is CASSPLAGGVVEQYF. The CDR3 DNA reads TGCGCCAGCAGCCCACTCGCGGGTGGGGTGGTTGAGCAGTACTTC.

The CDR3 DNA reads TGCGCCAGCACCGTCAGCCAGGACCAAGAGACCCAGTACTTC. Its protein is CASTVSQDQETQYF. The gene calls are TRBV5-1 and TRBJ2-5; D remains unclear. The CDR3 is 14 residues long. V was trimmed by 6 bases and J by 0 bases, leaving 12 bases between them. CDR1 and CDR2 (germline): SGHRS, YFSETQ.

The chain combines TRBV27 with TRBJ2-5; D is perhaps TRBD2 (5 bases). Germline-derived CDR1 and CDR2 are MNHEY and SMNVEV (reference sequence). There are 13 residues in the CDR3. V was trimmed by 3 bases and J by 5 bases, leaving 10 bases between them. Here the CDR3 reads CASSFGGMETQYF. The CDR3 DNA sequence: TGTGCCAGCAGTTTCGGAGGTATGGAGACCCAGTACTTC.

This chain joins TRBV19 and TRBJ2-5, with TRBD2 as a possible D gene (5 bases). The germline CDR1 and CDR2 sequences are LNHDA and SQIVND (reference sequence). The CDR3 has 13 residues. V lost 6 bases and J lost 0, with 8 bases in between. The CDR3 loop is CASRTRDQETQYF. As DNA, the CDR3 is TGTGCCAGTAGAACGAGGGACCAAGAGACCCAGTACTTC. Drawing the rest from reference TRBV19 and TRBJ2-5, the complete variable domain is DGGITQSPKYLFRKEGQNVTLSCEQNLNHDAMYWYRQDPGQGLRLIYYSQIVNDFQKGDIAEGYSVSREKKESFPLTVTSAQKNPTAFYLCASRTRDQETQYFGPGTRLLVL.

This clone was seen once. The rearrangement uses TRBV5-1 and TRBJ2-7, with 10 positions matching TRBD2. The CDR3 runs 17 residues. The J segment lost 3 bases and the V segment lost 0 bases, leaving 9 bases of the junction unmatched. Germline lookup yields CDR1 SGHRS and CDR2 YFSETQ. CDR3: CASSLGLGLAAVYEQYF. CDR3 nucleotides: TGCGCCAGCAGCTTGGGCCTAGGACTAGCGGCAGTCTACGAGCAGTACTTC.

The chain uses TRBV10-3 and TRBJ1-1, with D hard to call. Trimming stripped 2 bases from V and 4 bases from J, with 11 bases between. Germline CDR1 reads ENHRY; CDR2 reads SYGVKD. The CDR3 extends over 14 amino acids. In nucleotides, the CDR3 is TGTGCCATCAGTGAGGCGCCAGAGGTCACTGAAGCTTTCTTT. It yields the protein CAISEAPEVTEAFF.

The chain joins TRBV4-1 to TRBJ2-3, with 13 bases that match TRBD2. The CDR3 loop spans 17 amino acids. After removal of 2 bases from V and 4 bases from J, the junction contained 6 bases not matched to a gene. The germline gives CDR1 MGHRA, CDR2 YSYEKL. The CDR3: CASSQLGTSGISDTQYF. As DNA, the CDR3 is TGCGCCAGCAGCCAACTAGGGACTAGCGGGATATCAGATACGCAGTATTTT.

The V and J genes are TRBV7-9 and TRBJ2-7; 15 bases line up with TRBD2. The junction had 7 bases not matched to a gene; V was cut back by 5 bases and J by 2 bases. The CDR3 totals 17 residues. In germline, CDR1 is SEHNR, CDR2 FQNEAQ (reference sequence). The CDR3 sequence is CASSPGLAGGKTYEQYF. CDR3 DNA: TGTGCCAGCAGCCCAGGACTAGCGGGAGGGAAGACCTACGAGCAGTACTTC.

This clone was detected only a few times. This chain connects TRBV28 to TRBJ2-2, with 9 bases aligning to TRBD2. The CDR3 has 15 residues. V lost 6 bases to trimming and J lost 6 bases; unmatched junction nucleotides: 8. In germline, CDR1 is MDHEN, CDR2 SYDVKM. CDR3 in DNA: TGTGCCAGCAGGCAGACTAGCGGAGGTGCCGGGGAGCTGTTTTTT. It encodes CASRQTSGGAGELFF.

This chain links TRBV7-3 with TRBJ2-1; 8 bases are a match to TRBD2. V lost 5 bases and J lost 8; bases outside the gene matches: 11. CDR3 length: 15 amino acids. Germline V gene data show CDR1 as SGHTA and CDR2 as FQGTGA. The DNA of the CDR3 is TGTGCCAGCAGCCGCGAGCGGCTAGCGGGCGATGAGCAGTTCTTC. This codes for CASSRERLAGDEQFF.

The rearrangement links TRBV6-6 to TRBJ1-5, with 7 positions matching TRBD1. Unmatched junction bases numbered 3, after V lost 0 bases and J lost 1 base. Looked up from germline, CDR1 is MNHNY and CDR2 is SVGAGI (reference sequence). This CDR3 comprises 16 residues. DNA of the CDR3: TGTGCCAGCAGTTACTCGGGACAGCAGAGCAATCAGCCCCAGCATTTT. It yields the protein CASSYSGQQSNQPQHF.

A few counts support this clone. The chain couples TRBV2 to TRBJ1-3, with 7 bases aligning to TRBD1. The CDR3 is made up of 13 amino acids. The germline V gene encodes CDR1 SNHLY and CDR2 FYNNEI. Trimming at V came to 5 bases and at J to 4 bases, leaving 2 bases not matched to a gene. Here the CDR3 DNA reads TGTGCCAGCAGTTCGGACAGGGGAAACACCATATATTTT. Its protein product is CASSSDRGNTIYF. The whole variable domain, filled in from reference TRBV2 and TRBJ1-3, reads EPEVTQTPSHQVTQMGQEVILRCVPISNHLYFYWYRQILGQKVEFLVSFYNNEISEKSEIFDDQFSVERPDGSNFTLKIRSTKLEDSAMYFCASSSDRGNTIYFGEGSWLTVV.

This clone was picked up one time. CDR3 DNA sequence: TGTGCCAGCAGAAGGACAGGGGAGAGCAATCAGCCCCAGCATTTT. It yields the protein CASRRTGESNQPQHF. The chain employs TRBV6-6 and TRBJ1-5, with 9 bases lining up with TRBD1. Germline lookup yields CDR1 MNHNY and CDR2 SVGAGI (reference sequence). CDR3 length: 15 residues. Germline trimming cut 6 bases from V and 1 base from J; bases unmatched to any gene: 4.

This clone was seen a few times. The genes are TRBV2 and TRBJ2-7; possible D gene TRBD2, 5 bases. Trimming took 6 bases from V and 0 from J, leaving 12 bases between them. Germline assignment: CDR1 SNHLY and CDR2 FYNNEI. This CDR3 spans 14 amino acids. In DNA, the CDR3 is TGTGCCAGCAGATTCCGGAGGAGCTCCTACGAGCAGTACTTC. It codes for CASRFRRSSYEQYF.